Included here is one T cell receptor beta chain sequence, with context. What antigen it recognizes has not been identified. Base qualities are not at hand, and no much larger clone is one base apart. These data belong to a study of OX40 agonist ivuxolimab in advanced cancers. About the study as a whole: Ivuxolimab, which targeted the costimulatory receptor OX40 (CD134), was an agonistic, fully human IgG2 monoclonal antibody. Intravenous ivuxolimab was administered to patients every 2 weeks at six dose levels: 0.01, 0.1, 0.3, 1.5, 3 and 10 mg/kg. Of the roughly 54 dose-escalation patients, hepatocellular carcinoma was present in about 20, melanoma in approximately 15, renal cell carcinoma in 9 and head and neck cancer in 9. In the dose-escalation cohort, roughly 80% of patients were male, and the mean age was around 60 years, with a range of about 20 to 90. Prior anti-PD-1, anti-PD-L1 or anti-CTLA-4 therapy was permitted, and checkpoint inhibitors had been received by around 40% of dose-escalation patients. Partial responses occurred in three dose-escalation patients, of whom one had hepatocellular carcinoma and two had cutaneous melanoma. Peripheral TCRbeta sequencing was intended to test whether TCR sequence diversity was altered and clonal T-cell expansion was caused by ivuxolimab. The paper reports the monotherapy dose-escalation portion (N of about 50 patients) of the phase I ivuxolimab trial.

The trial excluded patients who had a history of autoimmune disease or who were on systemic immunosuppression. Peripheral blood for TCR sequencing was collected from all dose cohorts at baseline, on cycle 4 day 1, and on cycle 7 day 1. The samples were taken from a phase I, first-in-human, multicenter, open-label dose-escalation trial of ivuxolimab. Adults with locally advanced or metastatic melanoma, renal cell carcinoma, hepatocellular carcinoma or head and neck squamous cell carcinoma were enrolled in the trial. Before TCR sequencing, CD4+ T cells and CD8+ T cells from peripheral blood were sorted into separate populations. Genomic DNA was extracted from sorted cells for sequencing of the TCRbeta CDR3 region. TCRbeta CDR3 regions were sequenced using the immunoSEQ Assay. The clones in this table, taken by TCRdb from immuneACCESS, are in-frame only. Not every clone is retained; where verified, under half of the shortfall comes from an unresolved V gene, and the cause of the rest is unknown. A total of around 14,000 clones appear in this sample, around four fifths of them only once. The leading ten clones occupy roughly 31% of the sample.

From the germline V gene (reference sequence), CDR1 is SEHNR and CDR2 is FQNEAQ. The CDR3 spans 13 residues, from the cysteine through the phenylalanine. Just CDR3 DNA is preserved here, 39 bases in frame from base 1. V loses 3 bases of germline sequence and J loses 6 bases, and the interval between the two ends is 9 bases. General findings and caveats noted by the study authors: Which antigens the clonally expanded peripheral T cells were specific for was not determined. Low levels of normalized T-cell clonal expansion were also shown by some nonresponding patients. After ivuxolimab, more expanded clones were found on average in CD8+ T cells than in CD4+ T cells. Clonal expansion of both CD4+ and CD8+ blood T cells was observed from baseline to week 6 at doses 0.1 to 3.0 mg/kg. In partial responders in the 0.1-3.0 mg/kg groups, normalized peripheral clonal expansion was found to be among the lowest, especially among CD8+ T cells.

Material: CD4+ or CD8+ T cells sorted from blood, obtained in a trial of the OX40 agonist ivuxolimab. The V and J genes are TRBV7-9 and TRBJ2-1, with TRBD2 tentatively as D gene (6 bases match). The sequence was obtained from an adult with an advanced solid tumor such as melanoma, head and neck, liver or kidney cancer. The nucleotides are TGTGCCAGCAGCTTCGGGGGAGCCAATGAGCAGTTCTTC. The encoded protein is CASSFGGANEQFF.